A selection of T cell receptor beta chains follows, all from one sample in a study of cytomegalovirus exposure and HLA in healthy donors. Produced via immunoSEQ multiplex PCR; TCRdb's table is partial and in-frame only. Of about 200,000 clones listed, roughly 78% are singletons. Sequences were obtained from PBMCs. The receptor source for this set is a girl aged 5 to 17 in good health and CMV-seropositive. CDR3s include the opening cysteine and the closing phenylalanine or tryptophan. Fields, in order: D gene, V gene, CDR3 protein. D genes are given only for firm matches.

D gene: TRBD1
V gene: TRBV6-5
CDR3 protein: CASRRDRVNEKLFF

D gene: TRBD1
V gene: TRBV5-6
CDR3 protein: CASSSKPGQGIRSPLHF

D gene: .
V gene: TRBV4-1
CDR3 protein: CASSQDIYGYTF

D gene: .
V gene: TRBV10-3
CDR3 protein: CAISDVSGNEQFF

D gene: TRBD1
V gene: TRBV11-3
CDR3 protein: CASSLLPGQGNTEAFF

D gene: TRBD1
V gene: TRBV5-4
CDR3 protein: CASCRDSSNGELFF

D gene: .
V gene: TRBV27
CDR3 protein: CASRLEGGHNSPLHF

D gene: .
V gene: TRBV5-6
CDR3 protein: CASSWADNEQFF

D gene: .
V gene: TRBV9
CDR3 protein: CASSVLTGDTGELFF

D gene: .
V gene: TRBV5-6
CDR3 protein: CASSLAGQIPNSPLHF

D gene: TRBD1
V gene: TRBV5-4
CDR3 protein: CASSSDRGFEYEQYF

D gene: .
V gene: TRBV6-6
CDR3 protein: CASSYLIDNEQFF

D gene: TRBD1
V gene: TRBV19
CDR3 protein: CASRQPGQGGYGYTF

D gene: TRBD2
V gene: TRBV11-2
CDR3 protein: CASSLAGGHEQFF

D gene: .
V gene: TRBV5-6
CDR3 protein: CASSFRGTYGYTF

D gene: .
V gene: TRBV15
CDR3 protein: CATSRSPLGTNEKLFF

D gene: .
V gene: TRBV15
CDR3 protein: CATSQGYTEAFF

D gene: TRBD1
V gene: TRBV6-5
CDR3 protein: CASTYSQGAREKLFF

D gene: .
V gene: TRBV7-9
CDR3 protein: CASSLPPGNTEAFF

D gene: .
V gene: TRBV7-2
CDR3 protein: CASSLVLRISNTEAFF

D gene: TRBD2
V gene: TRBV4-1
CDR3 protein: CASSQDGRGGMREQFF

D gene: TRBD2
V gene: TRBV7-2
CDR3 protein: CASQRGPLEQYF